What follows are 19 T cell receptor beta chains derived from one specimen sequenced in a study of T cell repertoires in breast cancer. Blocking oligonucleotides added to a second nested PCR suppressed unpaired genes. TCRdb processed the emulsion pairing reads anew with MiXCR; each CDR3 protein has one entry. The data hold roughly 38,000 distinct CDR3 sequences, with 35% to 50% observed a single time. Primers covering all TCR V genes were used in emulsion RT-PCR on CD8+ T cells. Sequencing was performed on CD8+ T cells. All receptors derive from a pool of human donors with breast cancer or a healthy control (not recorded which).

This chain joins TRBV20-1 and TRBJ2-1; 9 bases agree with TRBD2. In germline, CDR1 is DFQATT, CDR2 SNEGSKA (reference sequence). Germline trimming cut 6 bases from V and 3 bases from J; bases unmatched to any gene: 6. The CDR3 consists of 14 residues. In DNA, the CDR3 is TGCAGTGCCGCCAGAGCGGGGGGCTACAATGAGCAGTTCTTC. Its translation is CSAARAGGYNEQFF.

This chain uses TRBV7-9 with TRBJ1-1; D gene unclear. This CDR3 has 13 residues. Germline CDR1 is SEHNR and CDR2 is FQNEAQ (reference sequence). V was clipped by 5 bases and J by 2 bases, with 9 bases between them. The CDR3 nucleotides read TGTGCCAGCAGCCCCGACTCAAACACTGAAGCTTTCTTT. It encodes CASSPDSNTEAFF.

This clonotype was seen at least ten times. The chain couples TRBV6-1 to TRBJ2-3; 11 bases map to TRBD1. CDR3 length: 14 residues. Trimming removed 6 bases from V and 4 bases from J; junction bases left unmatched: 3. Germline lookup yields CDR1 MNHNS and CDR2 SASEGT. The CDR3 DNA is TGTGCCAGCAGCCCGGGACAGGGGGCAGATACGCAGTATTTT. Translation: CASSPGQGADTQYF.

The table lists this clonotype with a count of one. Its ends do not fully match the called genes, so a read error is possible. The V call is TRBV27, the J call TRBJ2-2; 7 bases agree with TRBD1. Germline V lookup: CDR1 MNHEY, CDR2 SMNVEV (reference sequence). This CDR3 is 15 amino acids long. In DNA form, the CDR3 reads TGTGCCAGCAGTTTCGACAGGGTTAACACCGGGGAGCTGCTTTTT. Encoded protein: CASSFDRVNTGELLF.

The V gene is TRBV2, the J gene TRBJ1-1, with D perhaps TRBD1 (6 bases). V lost 6 bases and J lost 0, with 11 bases in between. Germline CDR1 reads SNHLY; CDR2 reads FYNNEI. The CDR3 runs to 14 residues. The DNA for the CDR3 is TGTGCCAGCAGATACAGGGCCATGAACACTGAAGCTTTCTTT. It yields the protein CASRYRAMNTEAFF.

The rearrangement links TRBV6-1 to TRBJ2-1; TRBD1 matches 10 bases. Germline CDR1 is MNHNS and CDR2 is SASEGT. V shed 5 bases and J 4 bases; nucleotides not matched to a gene: 5. This CDR3 region has 15 residues. For the CDR3, the DNA is TGTGCCAGCAGTTTCCGGGACAGGGGATACAATGAGCAGTTCTTC. Its protein is CASSFRDRGYNEQFF.

This clonotype was counted between two and nine times. The CDR3 spells CASSILRQAGAEAFF. The CDR3 region has the DNA TGTGCCAGTAGTATTTTACGGCAGGCAGGTGCTGAAGCTTTCTTT. The chain couples TRBV19 to TRBJ1-1, with D hard to call. The CDR3 is 15 amino acids. V dropped 3 bases and J dropped 6 bases, with 17 bases sitting between them. Germline V CDR1 and CDR2: LNHDA, SQIVND (reference sequence).

This clonotype was detected only a few times. V gene TRBV4-2 combines with J gene TRBJ2-1; 7 bases are shared with TRBD2. Germline CDR1 is LGHNA and CDR2 is YNFKEQ. CDR3 length: 16 amino acids. With 4 bases clipped from V and 6 bases from J, the junction kept 12 bases outside the gene matches. The CDR3 protein is CASSPPLASGVNEQFF. CDR3 DNA: TGTGCCAGCAGCCCGCCTCTGGCTAGCGGAGTCAATGAGCAGTTCTTC.

In its sample, this clonotype was seen once. The rearrangement links TRBV19 to TRBJ2-7, with a tentative D call TRBD2 (6 bases). Per germline, CDR1 LNHDA and CDR2 SQIVND (reference sequence). The ends were cut back, 6 bases at V and 3 bases at J, with 12 bases in the middle. The CDR3 extends over 13 amino acids. The CDR3 region is CASRSSGGYEQYF. The CDR3 DNA is TGTGCCAGTAGAAGTAGCGGAGGCTACGAGCAGTACTTC.

CDR3 sequence reads: CASSFPGSLYGYTF. The CDR3 DNA sequence: TGTGCCAGCAGCTTCCCAGGCAGCCTCTATGGCTACACCTTC. The V gene is TRBV11-2, the J gene TRBJ1-2; D ambiguous. Trimming removed 3 bases at V and 4 bases at J, with 12 bases between. Germline V lookup: CDR1 SGHAT, CDR2 FQNNGV. The CDR3 has 14 amino acids.

Comments on this clonotype: The germline gene is not matched at one end of the junction; a read error may be the cause. This sequence joins TRBV20-1 and TRBJ2-2; the D gene is possibly TRBD1 (6 bases). The CDR3 is 16 amino acids. Germline V gene lookup returns CDR1 DFQATT and CDR2 SNEGSKA (reference sequence). CDR3 loop: CSAEGKRGTNTGELFF. CDR3 coding DNA: TGCAGTGCTGAGGGGAAAAGGGGGACGAACACTGGGGAGCTGTTTTTT.

With regard to this clonotype: A read error may be the cause here, since a much bigger clone is one base away. CDR3 loop: CAGRVQEGMNTEAFF. The DNA of the CDR3 is TGTGCCGGCAGGGTTCAGGAGGGTATGAACACTGAAGCTTTCTTT. The chain couples TRBV6-5 to TRBJ1-1; a weak D match, TRBD1 (5 bases). The CDR3 contains 15 residues. Germline V gene lookup returns CDR1 MNHEY and CDR2 SVGAGI.

The chain uses TRBV2 and TRBJ2-7, with D perhaps TRBD1 or TRBD2 (5 bases each). CDR3 length: 14 residues. Trimming took off 2 bases at V and 3 bases at J, with 11 bases between the two ends. CDR1 and CDR2 from the germline V gene are SNHLY and FYNNEI. The CDR3 bases are TGTGCCAGCAGTGAAAATGGGGGAATCTACGAGCAGTACTTC. It is translated as CASSENGGIYEQYF.

The rearrangement links TRBV6-1 to TRBJ1-2; D is ambiguous. The length of the CDR3 is 15 residues. V lost 5 bases, J lost 4 bases, and 17 bases lay in between. CDR1 MNHNS and CDR2 SASEGT come from the germline V gene. In DNA form, the CDR3 reads TGTGCCAGCAGTCCCTCCTGGGCGCCGGGCTATGGCTACACCTTC. Its translation: CASSPSWAPGYGYTF.

A few counts support this clonotype. This chain connects TRBV20-1 to TRBJ1-2; D uncertain. The CDR3 contains 13 residues. Trimming pared 1 base from V and 2 bases from J, leaving 8 bases between. Germline CDR1 and CDR2: DFQATT and SNEGSKA (reference sequence). The CDR3 DNA reads TGCAGTGCTAGAGTTGGGTCAAACTATGGCTACACCTTC. Protein product: CSARVGSNYGYTF.

The chain carries TRBV20-1 and TRBJ2-7; D is possibly TRBD1 or TRBD2 (5 bases each). V lost 5 bases, J lost 7 bases, and 15 bases lay in between. CDR1 is DFQATT, CDR2 SNEGSKA, per germline (reference sequence). The CDR3 has 12 residues. The CDR3 DNA reads as TGCAGTGCTGCGCAGGGAGCTCGGGAGCAGTACTTC. This translates into CSAAQGAREQYF.

The V call is TRBV4-2, the J call TRBJ2-1, with 11 bases that match TRBD2. V trimming: 0 bases; J trimming: 4 bases; junction bases outside the gene matches: 14. Germline-derived CDR1 and CDR2 are LGHNA and YNFKEQ. The CDR3 length is 20 residues. The CDR3 DNA sequence: TGTGCCAGCAGCCAAGATTGGCCGAGGAGTAGCGGGGGGGTTTACAATGAGCAGTTCTTC. It translates to CASSQDWPRSSGGVYNEQFF.

V gene TRBV19 combines with J gene TRBJ2-2; D is unclear. The CDR3 is 11 residues long. Trimming took 7 bases from V and 7 from J, leaving 7 bases between them. Germline V gene lookup returns CDR1 LNHDA and CDR2 SQIVND (reference sequence). CDR3 in amino acids: CASIIDGELFF. CDR3 nucleotides: TGTGCCAGTATTATTGACGGGGAGCTGTTTTTT.

The rearrangement links TRBV5-1 to TRBJ2-3; TRBD1 aligns across 8 bases. Germline V CDR1 and CDR2: SGHRS, YFSETQ. The CDR3 covers 14 residues. Losses at the gene ends were 3 bases for V and 1 base for J; bases not matched to a gene: 1. The CDR3 sequence is CASSWGQGTDTQYF. The CDR3 DNA reads TGCGCCAGCAGCTGGGGACAGGGCACAGATACGCAGTATTTT.